The clone carrying this T cell receptor (beta chain) was picked up a small number of times. This sample stems from a study of molecular identifiers for immune sequencing clone quantification. TCRdb reprocessed the PCR reads via MiXCR and lists one record per CDR3 protein. The sample has nearly 650,000 distinct CDR3 sequences; 25% are singletons. The V gene end was trimmed by 1 base and the J gene end by 4 bases; junction bases not matched to a gene: 10. The CDR3 loop spans 15 amino acids. Germline-derived CDR1 and CDR2 are DFQATT and SNEGSKA (reference sequence). The TCR originated in a human donor in good health. Some libraries in this study had Jurkat cell RNA spiked in. The material sequenced was naive CD8+ T cells from blood, with Jurkat cell RNA spiked in. Subset described: FACS-sorted CD8+CD4-CCR7+CD45RA+ naive T cells. V gene TRBV20-1 combines with J gene TRBJ2-7; 7 positions match TRBD1. The CDR3 loop is CSARGKDRELYEQYF. CDR3 nucleotides: TGCAGTGCTAGAGGGAAAGACAGGGAACTTTACGAGCAGTACTTC.